The clone carrying this T cell receptor (beta chain) turned up a few times. These data come from a study of T-cell memory formation after mild COVID-19. The germline V gene encodes CDR1 MNHEY and CDR2 SVGAGI. The J segment lost 6 bases and the V segment lost 6 bases, leaving 11 bases of the junction unmatched. This CDR3 has 15 residues. MiXCR was run by TCRdb on the 5' RACE reads, yielding one entry per CDR3 protein. The sample shows roughly 350,000 distinct CDR3 sequences, around 15% of them seen only once. J is TRBJ2-3 and V is TRBV6-5; TRBD2 agrees at 8 bases. The sequenced sample was PBMCs or a T cell subset sorted from them (not recorded which). The TCR comes from a man between 18 and 35 years old who had mild COVID-19 (a few samples of this study predate the infection). Cell type and time point are not known. CDR3 nucleotide sequence: TGTGCCAGCAGACGGGACGGGGGGGCTTTCGATACGCAGTATTTT. The encoded protein is CASRRDGGAFDTQYF.